The TCR beta chain under discussion was sequenced for a study of regulatory and conventional T cells in RAG deficiency. Study-wide results and caveats: Shannon entropy fell and Simpson indices rose in RAG-deficient patients. Omenn patients showed >85% Treg-Tconv overlap and shorter CDR3 lengths.

Blood CD4+ CD25-low CD127-high conventional T cells supplied the genomic DNA template. Unmatched junction bases numbered 6, after V lost 8 bases and J lost 2 bases. Germline V gene lookup returns CDR1 KGHSH and CDR2 LQKENI. The CDR3 totals 14 residues. For this clone: The antigen remains unidentified.

The method was immunoSEQ multiplex PCR; TCRdb's version includes in-frame clones alone and lacks a portion of them. The table lists fewer than 30,000 clones, nearly 95% of them singletons, with around 0.2% in the top ten. These same data were also listed under a study on regulatory T cells. Per that paper: Amplification used 52 TRBV primers and 13 TRBJ primers. Patient repertoires had restricted TRB V-J pairs and skewed V and J usage, most in Tregs.

The V call is TRBV18, the J call TRBJ2-7, with TRBD2 matching over 10 bases. The clonotype originates from a human donor in good health. The sequencing input was CD25- CD4+ T cells sorted from blood. This CDR3 reads CASTSSGGPYEQYF. Written as DNA, the CDR3 is TGTGCCAGCACCTCTAGCGGGGGTCCCTACGAGCAGTACTTC.